What follows describes a single T cell receptor beta chain. Its antigen remains unknown. Per the germline V gene, CDR1 is SGHNT and CDR2 is YYREEE (reference sequence). The CDR3 has 17 amino acids. V lost 3 bases and J lost 0; bases outside the gene matches: 8. The sample is drawn from a study of cytomegalovirus exposure and HLA in healthy donors. On the study more broadly: Prior work identified 100 million to 130 million unique TCR beta sequences in approximately 200 million T cells.

The PCR made use of 60 Vbeta and 13 Jbeta primers. Method: immunoSEQ multiplex PCR; TCRdb's copy keeps in-frame clones and lacks some. The data show 200,000 or so clones, and the top ten clones hold 0.74%. Findings and limits, study-wide: It was reported that TCR beta sequences correctly inferred the HLA-A and HLA-B alleles for most subjects. A highly shared variant cluster was judged a likely technical artifact. Later work found that TCR association rates differed between HLA loci; DRB1 had the most and HLA-C the fewest.

The chain is built from TRBV5-4 and TRBJ2-3; 9 bases are shared with TRBD1. Sample: PBMCs. This receptor was identified in a boy younger than 18 in good health and CMV-seronegative. The CDR3: CASSWTVGQGSTDTQYF. The CDR3 DNA follows: TGTGCCAGCAGCTGGACCGTGGGACAGGGAAGCACAGATACGCAGTATTTT.